The clone carrying this T cell receptor (beta chain) appeared a single time. Germline and junction disagree at one end, which may indicate a read error. This record comes from a study of blood T cell repertoires in COVID-19. Across the whole study: Donors in the United States, Italy and Spain gave samples during acute or convalescent COVID-19. T cells, B-cell-depleted T cells, or PBMCs provided the cDNA or gDNA that served as material.

Adults between about 18 and 95 years of age took part from more than 20 US areas. Source study methods: For nucleated cells, counts were estimated from reference gene primer amplification. The method was immunoSEQ multiplex PCR; TCRdb's version includes in-frame clones alone and lacks a portion of them. V, J and clone size are those of that table, while D and trimming were read from the DNA. This table holds about 310,000 clones, 80% to 90% found once. CDR1 and CDR2 (germline): SGHDT, YYEEEE. The length of the CDR3 is 15 residues. This receptor was taken from a man aged 30-40 years who had recovered from COVID-19. The V call is TRBV5-6, the J call TRBJ1-5; 7 positions agree with TRBD1. The sequenced material came from PBMCs or T cells enriched from blood (not recorded which). The chain's CDR3 is CASRLGTASNQPQHF. The CDR3 DNA reads as TGTGCCAGCAGATTGGGGACAGCCAGCAATCAGCCCCAGCATTTT. Full variable domain (missing parts from reference TRBV5-6 and TRBJ1-5): DAGVTQSPTHLIKTRGQQVTLRCSPKSGHDTVSWYQQALGQGPQFIFQYYEEEERQRGNFPDRFSGHQFPNYSSELNVNALLLGDSALYLCASRLGTASNQPQHFGDGTRLSIL.